This TCR beta chain was profiled in a study of shared clonotypes between healthy human individuals. Study-wide points: Among the subsets, naive ones generally showed larger estimated richness than memory ones. Rarefaction showed that sequencing of sorted subsets was incomplete (despite large depth).

The CDR3 extends over 15 amino acids. Germline values: CDR1 LNHDA, CDR2 SQIVND (reference sequence). The J segment lost 3 bases and the V segment lost 6 bases, leaving 6 bases of the junction unmatched. The run depth of the assay was deep. Method: immunoSEQ multiplex PCR; TCRdb's copy keeps in-frame clones and lacks some. The table shows millions of clones, with 85% to 95% occurring only once. This clone was recorded once. Its cognate antigen is unknown. This TCR came from a man younger than 35 in good health. The sequencing sample was made of naive CD4+ T cells sorted from blood. Sample subset: CD45RA+ positively selected. The chain links TRBV19 to TRBJ2-5; 11 bases agree with TRBD2. Here the CDR3 reads CASRKSLAGEETQYF. The CDR3 nucleotides are TGTGCCAGTAGAAAATCACTAGCGGGAGAAGAGACCCAGTACTTC.